This entry is about one T cell receptor (beta chain). This record comes from a study of control samples from healthy donors and cancer patients. Method: immunoSEQ multiplex PCR; TCRdb's copy keeps in-frame clones and lacks some. The sample comprises some 150,000 clones, 91% of which are singletons, and approximately 2.9% rests with the top ten. The length of the CDR3 is 14 residues. CDR1 and CDR2 from the germline V gene are SQVTM and ANQGSEA. Deletions cut 3 bases from V and 1 base from J, with 12 bases between. The sequencing input was blood. This TCR derives from a young man in good health. This rearrangement joins TRBV29-1 to TRBJ1-1; tentatively, D is TRBD1 (6 bases). CDR3 in amino acids: CSVDRGASNTEAFF. The CDR3 DNA sequence: TGCAGCGTTGATCGGGGGGCTTCGAACACTGAAGCTTTCTTT. The whole variable domain, remainder taken from reference TRBV29-1 and TRBJ1-1, is SAVISQKPSRDICQRGTSLTIQCQVDSQVTMMFWYRQQPGQSLTLIATANQGSEATYESGFVIDKFPISRPNLTFSTLTVSNMSPEDSSIYLCSVDRGASNTEAFFGQGTRLTVV.